Here is one T cell receptor (beta chain) with its context. Its antigen remains unknown. The sample originates from a study of cytomegalovirus exposure and HLA in healthy donors. Vbeta (60) and Jbeta (13) primers were used in the PCR. This table comes from immunoSEQ multiplex PCR, and its TCRdb copy is limited to in-frame clones, with some not included. The sample holds 95,000 to 150,000 clones; around 86% are singletons and the top ten take 2.1%. Trimming at V came to 8 bases and at J to 9 bases, leaving 8 bases not matched to a gene. This CDR3 has 13 amino acids. From germline, CDR1 is SNHLY and CDR2 FYNNEI. Unrecorded immune exposure was likely among donors, who were nominally healthy when sampled. The study's findings and limits: In a later analysis, TCR beta V- and J-gene trimming was associated with a missense DCLRE1C variant. Accurate prediction of HLA-A and HLA-B alleles (for most subjects) was reportedly achieved from TCR beta sequences.

The receptor's source is a man younger than 45 in good health and CMV-seronegative. The V gene is TRBV2, the J gene TRBJ1-5, with 9 bases aligning to TRBD1. What was sequenced was PBMCs. The CDR3 DNA reads TGTGCCAGCGATTGGGACAGGGTCGGGCCCCAGCATTTT. This sequence encodes CASDWDRVGPQHF.